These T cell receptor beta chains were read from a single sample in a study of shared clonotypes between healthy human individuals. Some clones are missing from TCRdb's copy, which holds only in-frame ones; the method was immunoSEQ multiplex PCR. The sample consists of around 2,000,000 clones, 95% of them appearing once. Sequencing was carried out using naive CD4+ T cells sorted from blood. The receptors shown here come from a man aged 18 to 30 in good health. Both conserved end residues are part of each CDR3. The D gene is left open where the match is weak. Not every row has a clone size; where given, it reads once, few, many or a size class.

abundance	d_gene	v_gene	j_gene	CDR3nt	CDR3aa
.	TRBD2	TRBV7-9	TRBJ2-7	TGTGCCAGCACTTCCTGGGAGGGGAGCTCCTACGAGCAGTACTTC	CASTSWEGSSYEQYF
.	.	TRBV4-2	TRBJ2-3	TGTGCCAGCAGCCCAGGGTGGGGTGCGGACAGCATACCTAGCACAGATACGCAGTATTTT	CASSPGWGADSIPSTDTQYF
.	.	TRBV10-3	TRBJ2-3	TGTGCCATCAGTGCCTGGGCCGTGGATACGCAGTATTTT	CAISAWAVDTQYF
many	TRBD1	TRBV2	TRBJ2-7	TGTGCCAGCAGGGGTGACAGGGGGCTCTCCTACGAGCAGTACTTC	CASRGDRGLSYEQYF
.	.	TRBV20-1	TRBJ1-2	TGCACCGGGCGGGGGAGCGGTGGCTACACCTTC	CTGRGSGGYTF
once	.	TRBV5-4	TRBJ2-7	TGTGCCAGCAGCTCGGCCGCCGACAGGTCGCCCTACGAGCAGTACTTC	CASSSAADRSPYEQYF
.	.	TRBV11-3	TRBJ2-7	TGTGCCAGCAGCTTAGATGCGACAGCCTCTTCCTACGAGCAGTACTTC	CASSLDATASSYEQYF
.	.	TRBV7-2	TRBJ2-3	TGTGCCAGCAGCTCCCGGGGATCCGCGATCCTCACAGATACGCAGTATTTT	CASSSRGSAILTDTQYF
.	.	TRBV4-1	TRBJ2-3	TGCGCCAGCAGCCAGCAATCCCGGGTCTTCACAGATACGCAGTATTTT	CASSQQSRVFTDTQYF
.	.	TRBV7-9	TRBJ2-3	TGTGCCACAATGGGGGTTTCAAGCACAGATACGCAGTATTTT	CATMGVSSTDTQYF
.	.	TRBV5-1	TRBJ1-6	TGCGCCAGCAGCTTGGCCATGGCTTACTCCTATAATTCACCCCTCCACTTT	CASSLAMAYSYNSPLHF
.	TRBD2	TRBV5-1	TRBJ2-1	TGCGCCAGCAGCGTTGGGACTAGCGGGAACGTAAACTCCTACAATGAGCAGTTCTTC	CASSVGTSGNVNSYNEQFF
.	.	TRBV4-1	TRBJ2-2	TGCGCCAGCAGCCAAGTGGGGGCGAGCACCGGGGAGCTGTTTTTT	CASSQVGASTGELFF
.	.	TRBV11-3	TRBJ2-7	TGTGCCAGCAGCTCGGTGGCAGGAAAGTCCTACGAGCAGTACTTC	CASSSVAGKSYEQYF
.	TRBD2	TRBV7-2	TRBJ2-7	TGTGCCAGCAGCTTAGAGGCTAGCGGGAACTCTGGGTACGAGCAGTACTTC	CASSLEASGNSGYEQYF
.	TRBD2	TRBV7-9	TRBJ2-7	TGTGCCAGCAGCCCACTAGCGCTCGCCTACGAGCAGTACTTC	CASSPLALAYEQYF
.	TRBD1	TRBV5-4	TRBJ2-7	TGTGCCAGCAGCTTATCGGCGGTACAGGGGATGGAGCAGTACTTC	CASSLSAVQGMEQYF